What follows are 29 T cell receptor beta chains derived from one specimen sequenced in a study of T cell repertoires in cytomegalovirus infection. TCRdb ran MiXCR on the reads and lists one entry per CDR3 protein. Here the sample spans approximately 910,000 distinct CDR3 sequences, about a third being singletons. No antigen has been assigned to these receptors. Sequences were derived from cultured CD8+ T cells from PBMCs, sampled from culture after CMV antigen stimulation. The receptors come from a human donor in good health (CMV status not recorded). Some clones in this sample may be carry-over from other donors' samples.

At least ten counts were recorded for this clonotype. The chain combines TRBV27 with TRBJ1-4; 12 nucleotides align to TRBD1. Germline V CDR1 and CDR2: MNHEY, SMNVEV (reference sequence). V shed 6 bases and J 7 bases; nucleotides not matched to a gene: 6. The CDR3 extends over 15 amino acids. CDR3 in amino acids: CASSSRDRGPEKLFF. The CDR3 coding sequence is TGTGCCAGCAGCTCCCGGGACAGGGGGCCTGAAAAACTGTTTTTT.

CDR3 sequence reads: CASSLERQGLATTEAFF. As DNA, the CDR3 is TGTGCCAGCAGCTTAGAAAGACAGGGACTTGCTACCACTGAAGCTTTCTTT. This rearrangement joins TRBV7-6 to TRBJ1-1; 7 nucleotides align to TRBD1. The junction had 12 bases not matched to a gene; V was cut back by 1 base and J by 4 bases. Germline V lookup: CDR1 SGHVS, CDR2 FNYEAQ. The CDR3 runs 17 residues.

V is TRBV6-1 and J is TRBJ1-2; D is undetermined. CDR1 MNHNS and CDR2 SASEGT come from the germline V gene. The CDR3 totals 17 residues. V lost 6 bases to trimming and J lost 0 bases, with 20 bases between them. Here the CDR3 reads CASSVQTVPLPNYGYTF. In DNA form, the CDR3 reads TGTGCCAGCAGCGTCCAGACGGTCCCTCTCCCTAACTATGGCTACACCTTC.

This clonotype appeared a single time. Because the CDR3's place on the DNA is in doubt, the DNA is left out and the CDR3 is given as listed by TCRdb. The chain couples TRBV27 to TRBJ2-1; the table calls TRBD1, which could not be checked here. Germline V gene lookup returns CDR1 MNHEY and CDR2 SMNVEV (reference sequence). Counting both end residues, the CDR3 totals 15 amino acids. The CDR3 protein is CASSTSTVRTNEQFF.

V gene TRBV6-5 combines with J gene TRBJ1-5; D ambiguous. Germline CDR1 and CDR2: MNHEY and SVGAGI. Trimming removed 0 bases from V and 0 bases from J, with 12 bases in between. The CDR3 covers 17 residues. Here the CDR3 DNA reads TGTGCCAGCAGTTACTCGAACCCCCAGGATAGCAATCAGCCCCAGCATTTT. Protein product: CASSYSNPQDSNQPQHF.

The rearrangement joins TRBV7-9 to TRBJ2-7; 9 bases map to TRBD1. This CDR3 has 18 residues. CDR1 SEHNR and CDR2 FQNEAQ come from the germline V gene (reference sequence). V lost 8 bases to trimming and J lost 0 bases; unmatched junction nucleotides: 17. In nucleotides, the CDR3 is TGTGCCAGCGGGCACTCCCCGGGACAGGGTGAAAGCTCCTACGAGCAGTACGTC. Its translation is CASGHSPGQGESSYEQYV.

The gene calls are TRBV7-2 and TRBJ2-2, with TRBD2 matching over 13 bases. The CDR3 extends over 16 amino acids. Losses at the gene ends were 7 bases for V and 1 base for J; bases not matched to a gene: 3. The germline V gene has CDR1 SGHTA and CDR2 FQGNSA. CDR3 protein: CASTGLAGVNTGELFF. The DNA of the CDR3 is TGTGCCAGCACCGGACTAGCGGGGGTGAACACCGGGGAGCTGTTTTTT.

This clonotype occurred many times. The chain recombines TRBV6-1 with TRBJ1-4; TRBD1 might be the D (6 bases). V lost 6 bases to trimming and J lost 5 bases, with 13 bases between them. Germline CDR1 reads MNHNS; CDR2 reads SASEGT. The CDR3 spans 14 residues. The DNA of the CDR3 is TGTGCCAGCAGCTCGGGACACTTCAATGAAAAACTGTTTTTT. Encoded protein: CASSSGHFNEKLFF.

In this sample, this clonotype turned up a few times. The genes are TRBV25-1 and TRBJ2-3; TRBD2 agrees at 7 bases. The CDR3 covers 15 residues. V shed 4 bases, J shed 4 bases, and the junction held 8 bases outside the gene matches. Germline CDR1 and CDR2: MGHDK and SYGVNS. The CDR3 DNA follows: TGTGCCAGCAGTGGCGTCGGGGGGAGTGCAGATACGCAGTATTTT. Its protein product is CASSGVGGSADTQYF.

V gene TRBV6-5 combines with J gene TRBJ2-4, with D possibly matching TRBD1 (5 bases). Germline V gene data show CDR1 as MNHEY and CDR2 as SVGAGI. Between the trimmed V and J ends, which lost 8 bases and 7 bases, there was a span of 12 bases. The CDR3 has 12 amino acids. The CDR3 loop is CASLDTRNIQYF. CDR3 bases: TGTGCCAGCCTGGACACGCGGAACATTCAGTACTTC.

This clonotype was seen a handful of times. This chain joins TRBV7-2 and TRBJ2-4, with D perhaps assigned TRBD1 or TRBD2 (5 bases each). Deletions cut 5 bases from V and 0 bases from J, with 8 bases between. From germline, CDR1 is SGHTA and CDR2 FQGNSA. The CDR3 spans 14 residues. CDR3 nucleotide sequence: TGTGCCAGCAGCAAGGGGACAGCCAAAAACATTCAGTACTTC. It translates to CASSKGTAKNIQYF.

V usage is TRBV6-6 and J usage is TRBJ2-2; the match to TRBD2 covers 9 bases. Germline CDR1 MNHNY, CDR2 SVGAGI (reference sequence). CDR3 length: 16 amino acids. V was clipped by 5 bases and J by 5 bases; unmatched bases: 9. CDR3 DNA sequence: TGTGCCAGCAGTCCCCTAGCGGGACGAGAAACCGGGGAGCTGTTTTTT. Translating it yields CASSPLAGRETGELFF.

V gene TRBV12-3 or TRBV12-4 combines with J gene TRBJ2-3; D might be TRBD2 (6 bases). This CDR3 region has 15 residues. Trimming removed 3 bases at V and 5 bases at J, with 15 bases between. CDR3 sequence: CASSLGGQFEDTQYF. The CDR3 DNA follows: TGTGCCAGCAGTTTGGGGGGTCAATTTGAAGATACGCAGTATTTT.

V gene TRBV6-6 combines with J gene TRBJ2-3; 10 nucleotides line up with TRBD2. Germline CDR1 is MNHNY and CDR2 is SVGAGI (reference sequence). J lost 5 bases, V lost 8 bases, and 1 base had no gene match. This CDR3 spans 12 amino acids. The CDR3 coding sequence is TGTGCCAGCCGGACTAGCGGAGATACGCAGTATTTT. This codes for CASRTSGDTQYF.

This clonotype was observed a handful of times. The chain carries TRBV7-9 and TRBJ2-5; D remains ambiguous. In germline, CDR1 is SEHNR, CDR2 FQNEAQ (reference sequence). This CDR3 spans 11 amino acids. The V gene lost 7 bases and the J gene lost 5 bases, with 8 bases spanning the gap. CDR3 amino acids: CASTSAETQYF. CDR3 nucleotides: TGTGCCAGCACCTCCGCCGAGACCCAGTACTTC.

This clonotype appeared a few times. The rearrangement links TRBV6-1 to TRBJ1-6; perhaps TRBD1 as D (6 bases). Between the trimmed V and J ends, which lost 6 bases and 10 bases, there was a span of 16 bases. Germline CDR1 is MNHNS and CDR2 is SASEGT. This CDR3 has 14 amino acids. The CDR3 reads CASRRQASFSPLHF. The CDR3 DNA reads TGTGCCAGCAGGAGACAGGCATCATTCTCACCCCTCCACTTT.

The chain carries TRBV5-5 and TRBJ1-2; a weak D match, TRBD1 (5 bases). Germline V gives CDR1 SGHKS, CDR2 YYEKEE (reference sequence). The CDR3 sequence is 15 residues long. V was trimmed by 0 bases and J by 8 bases, leaving 17 bases between them. The CDR3 protein is CASSLALGQGGGYTF. Here the CDR3 DNA reads TGTGCCAGCAGCTTGGCCCTCGGGCAGGGAGGCGGCTACACCTTC.

The chain links TRBV27 to TRBJ2-5, with D perhaps matching TRBD2 (5 bases). V shed 4 bases and J shed 4 bases, with 13 bases lying between them. The CDR3 loop spans 14 amino acids. CDR1 MNHEY and CDR2 SMNVEV come from the germline V gene (reference sequence). The CDR3 region is CASSSRRGIETQYF. DNA of the CDR3: TGTGCCAGCAGTTCCCGCCGGGGTATAGAGACCCAGTACTTC.

This clonotype was counted at least ten times. A much larger clonotype is one base distant, so this may be a read error. The chain is built from TRBV7-6 and TRBJ2-1, with D unresolved. The CDR3 spans 12 residues. The germline CDR1 and CDR2 sequences are SGHVS and FNYEAQ. Trimming cost V 3 bases and J 2 bases, with 2 bases left between them. CDR3 DNA: TGTGCCAGCAGCTTCACCTACAATGAGCAGTTCTTC. Its translation: CASSFTYNEQFF. The full variable domain, its missing parts supplied by reference TRBV7-6 and TRBJ2-1, is GAGVSQSPRYKVTKRGQDVALRCDPISGHVSLYWYRQALGQGPEFLTYFNYEAQQDKSGLPNDRFSAERPEGSISTLTIQRTEQRDSAMYRCASSFTYNEQFFGPGTRLTVL.

The chain couples TRBV7-2 to TRBJ2-1; TRBD1 might be the D (7 bases). This CDR3 has 16 residues. V was trimmed by 2 bases and J by 0 bases, leaving 11 bases between them. Germline V gives CDR1 SGHTA, CDR2 FQGNSA. CDR3 sequence reads: CASSLLQGGSYNEQFF. In nucleotides, the CDR3 is TGTGCCAGCAGCTTACTGCAGGGGGGCTCCTACAATGAGCAGTTCTTC.

This clonotype came up a few times. Germline is not matched at one junction end, which may reflect a read error. This chain connects TRBV12-3 or TRBV12-4 to TRBJ2-1; 7 nucleotides align to TRBD1. This CDR3 has 11 amino acids. DNA of the CDR3: TGTGCCAGCACCGAAAGAGGGACAGAGGTCTTC. This encodes CASTERGTEVF.

There are a few counts of this clonotype. This rearrangement joins TRBV24-1 to TRBJ2-5; 11 bases map to TRBD2. This CDR3 spans 16 amino acids. The junction had 8 bases not matched to a gene; V was cut back by 4 bases and J by 5 bases. In germline, CDR1 is KGHDR, CDR2 SFDVKD. The CDR3 sequence: CATSDPLAGGPETQYF. In DNA form, the CDR3 reads TGTGCCACCAGTGACCCCCTAGCGGGGGGCCCTGAGACCCAGTACTTC.

The chain combines TRBV7-2 with TRBJ2-5; tentatively, D is TRBD2 (5 bases). This CDR3 has 17 amino acids. Trimming left V 5 bases short and J 6 bases short, with 25 bases between. Germline V CDR1 and CDR2: SGHTA, FQGNSA. The CDR3 protein is CASSPAGERRLRKTQYF. CDR3 in DNA: TGTGCCAGCAGCCCGGCCGGGGAAAGGCGGCTCAGGAAGACCCAGTACTTC.

In its sample, this clonotype was seen a few times. The chain recombines TRBV29-1 with TRBJ2-7; perhaps D is TRBD1 or TRBD2 (5 bases each). V was trimmed by 5 bases and J by 1 base, leaving 9 bases between them. This CDR3 is 12 amino acids long. Germline values: CDR1 SQVTM, CDR2 ANQGSEA. CDR3 DNA sequence: TGCAGCGTTTGGGACGGGTCCTACGAGCAGTACTTC. Translated, it gives CSVWDGSYEQYF.

Notes on this clonotype: This may arise from a read error, as a much more abundant clone is one base away. V gene TRBV7-2 combines with J gene TRBJ1-1; a weak D match, TRBD1 (5 bases). The CDR3 covers 12 residues. The germline gives CDR1 SGHTA, CDR2 FQGNSA. CDR3 in DNA: TGTGCCAGCAGCACCGGGACGATTGAAGCTATCTTT. Its protein product is CASSTGTIEAIF.

The gene calls are TRBV25-1 and TRBJ1-2; D perhaps matches TRBD1 (6 bases). Germline V gives CDR1 MGHDK, CDR2 SYGVNS. The CDR3 contains 13 residues. The ends were cut back, 6 bases at V and 6 bases at J, with 14 bases in the middle. CDR3 DNA sequence: TGTGCCAGCAGGAGAGGACAGAGGGATGGCTACACCTTC. Translation: CASRRGQRDGYTF.

This clonotype has ten or more counts. The chain employs TRBV7-8 and TRBJ2-3; tentatively, D is TRBD2 (6 bases). V was pared by 4 bases and J by 11 bases, with 16 bases between. This CDR3 has 13 amino acids. Germline assignment: CDR1 SGHVS and CDR2 FQNEAQ. The CDR3 DNA follows: TGTGCCAGCAGCTCATTGGGGCTGGGGGGGCAGTATTTT. This encodes CASSSLGLGGQYF. Full variable domain (outside the CDR3, taken from reference TRBV7-8 and TRBJ2-3): GAGVSQSPRYKVAKRGQDVALRCDPISGHVSLFWYQQALGQGPEFLTYFQNEAQLDKSGLPSDRFFAERPEGSVSTLKIQRTQQEDSAVYLCASSSLGLGGQYFGPGTRLTVL.

In the case of this clonotype: A much larger clone lies a single base off, so this may be a read error. The CDR3 bases are TGTGCCAGCAGCTTAGTGGGTATAGCGGGGGCAGAGACCCAGTACTTC. This encodes CASSLVGIAGAETQYF. The chain joins TRBV7-2 to TRBJ2-5; 9 bases line up with TRBD2. CDR3 size: 16 residues. Germline V gene data show CDR1 as SGHTA and CDR2 as FQGNSA. The trim removed 1 base at V and 4 bases at J, leaving 7 bases unmatched.

This clonotype was seen a handful of times. The rearrangement joins TRBV11-1 to TRBJ1-5; D unresolved. The ends were cut back, 5 bases at V and 6 bases at J, with 11 bases in the middle. Germline V gives CDR1 SGHAT, CDR2 FQDESV (reference sequence). This CDR3 has 13 amino acids. The CDR3 reads CASSPYIGQPQHF. The CDR3 coding sequence is TGTGCCAGCAGCCCATATATAGGTCAGCCCCAGCATTTT.